The 9 T cell receptor beta chains given below trace back to one sample, sequenced in a study of cytomegalovirus exposure and HLA in healthy donors. Researchers ran the PCR with 60 Vbeta and 13 Jbeta primers. The data were produced by immunoSEQ multiplex PCR, yet TCRdb's version contains in-frame clones alone and is incomplete. The sample holds over 150,000 clones; about 80% are singletons and the top ten take roughly 3%. The source material was PBMCs. Receptors originate from a woman in her 30s in good health and CMV-seronegative.

The chain is built from TRBV27 and TRBJ1-1; 8 bases are shared with TRBD1. The V segment lost 1 base and the J segment 0 bases; nucleotides outside the gene matches: 4. This CDR3 contains 16 residues. Germline assignment: CDR1 MNHEY and CDR2 SMNVEV (reference sequence). The CDR3 loop reads CASSLLGQGLNTEAFF. The CDR3 DNA follows: TGTGCCAGCAGTTTATTAGGACAGGGCTTGAACACTGAAGCTTTCTTT.

V is TRBV5-1 and J is TRBJ2-3; possibly TRBD2 for D (5 bases). This CDR3 is built from 13 residues. CDR1 is SGHRS, CDR2 YFSETQ, per germline. V was shortened by 5 bases and J by 4 bases, with 11 bases between the two germline ends. The CDR3 DNA reads TGCGCCAGCAGAAGCGAGGGATCAGATACGCAGTATTTT. As protein: CASRSEGSDTQYF. Based on the CDR3 plus reference TRBV5-1 and TRBJ2-3, the full variable domain is KAGVTQTPRYLIKTRGQQVTLSCSPISGHRSVSWYQQTPGQGLQFLFEYFSETQRNKGNFPGRFSGRQFSNSRSEMNVSTLELGDSALYLCASRSEGSDTQYFGPGTRLTVL.

This chain uses TRBV6-1 with TRBJ2-7; a possible D gene is TRBD2 (6 bases). Germline-derived CDR1 and CDR2 are MNHNS and SASEGT. V was pared by 0 bases and J by 7 bases, with 19 bases between. CDR3 size: 16 residues. The CDR3 here is CASSEARAGYLREQYF. CDR3 bases: TGTGCCAGCAGTGAAGCGCGGGCGGGGTACCTACGAGAGCAGTACTTC.

The gene calls are TRBV20-1 and TRBJ1-1, with unresolved D. V was trimmed by 2 bases and J by 7 bases, leaving 8 bases between them. The CDR3 runs 11 residues. The germline V gene encodes CDR1 DFQATT and CDR2 SNEGSKA (reference sequence). In nucleotides, the CDR3 is TGCAGTGCTAGACAGGCAGGTGAAGCTTTCTTT. Residues: CSARQAGEAFF.

The genes are TRBV6-5 and TRBJ2-1, with TRBD2 identical over 7 bases. Trimming cost V 5 bases and J 4 bases; bases outside gene matches: 8. The CDR3 totals 15 residues. The germline CDR1 and CDR2 sequences are MNHEY and SVGAGI. CDR3 nucleotides: TGTGCCAGCAGTCCGAGACTAGCAATATACAATGAGCAGTTCTTC. Residues: CASSPRLAIYNEQFF.

The chain links TRBV14 to TRBJ2-3; D perhaps matches TRBD2 (5 bases). V lost 1 base, J lost 2 bases, and 7 bases lay in between. CDR1 and CDR2 (germline): SGHDN, FVKESK. The CDR3 consists of 14 residues. CDR3 in DNA: TGTGCCAGCAGCCAAGCGGGGTCCACAGATACGCAGTATTTT. Residues: CASSQAGSTDTQYF.

The chain links TRBV11-1 to TRBJ1-4; no definite D call. The CDR3 has 15 amino acids. Germline V CDR1 and CDR2: SGHAT, FQDESV (reference sequence). The V and J ends lost 4 bases and 4 bases respectively, with 13 bases between them. The CDR3 loop is CASSSSLGLNEKLFF. The CDR3 nucleotides are TGTGCCAGCAGCTCCAGCTTGGGCCTTAATGAAAAACTGTTTTTT. The full variable domain, in which reference TRBV11-1 and TRBJ1-4 provide the parts outside the CDR3, is EAEVAQSPRYKITEKSQAVAFWCDPISGHATLYWYRQILGQGPELLVQFQDESVVDDSQLPKDRFSAERLKGVDSTLKIQPAELGDSAMYLCASSSSLGLNEKLFFGSGTQLSVL.

This chain links TRBV6-6 with TRBJ2-1; D is unclear. CDR1 is MNHNY and CDR2 is SVGAGI in the germline V gene (reference sequence). CDR3 size: 11 residues. Between the trimmed V and J ends, which lost 6 bases and 10 bases, there was a span of 10 bases. The CDR3 DNA reads as TGTGCCAGCAGCCCACGACAAGAGCAGTTCTTC. It yields the protein CASSPRQEQFF.

This clone was counted between two and nine times. The V gene is TRBV27, the J gene TRBJ2-3; TRBD2 matches at 9 bases. V was pared by 5 bases and J by 2 bases, with 11 bases of the junction left unmatched. The CDR3 loop spans 17 amino acids. The germline gives CDR1 MNHEY, CDR2 SMNVEV (reference sequence). The CDR3 DNA follows: TGTGCCAGCAGTCCGCCCGGCGGCGGGGGGGTCACAGATACGCAGTATTTT. Translation gives CASSPPGGGGVTDTQYF.